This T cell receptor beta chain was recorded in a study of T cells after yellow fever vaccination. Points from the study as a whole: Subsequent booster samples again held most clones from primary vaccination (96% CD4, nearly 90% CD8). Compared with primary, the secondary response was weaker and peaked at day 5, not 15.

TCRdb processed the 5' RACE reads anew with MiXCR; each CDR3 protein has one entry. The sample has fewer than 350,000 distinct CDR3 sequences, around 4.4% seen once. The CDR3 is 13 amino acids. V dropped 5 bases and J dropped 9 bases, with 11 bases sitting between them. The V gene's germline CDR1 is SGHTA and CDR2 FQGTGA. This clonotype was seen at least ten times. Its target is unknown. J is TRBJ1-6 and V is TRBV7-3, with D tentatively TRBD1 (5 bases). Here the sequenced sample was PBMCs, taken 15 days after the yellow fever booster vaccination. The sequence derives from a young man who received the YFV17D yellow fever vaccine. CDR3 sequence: CASSQGSRSPLHF. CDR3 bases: TGTGCCAGCAGCCAGGGTAGTCGTTCACCCCTCCACTTT.